The 26 T cell receptor beta chains in this list originate from one sample, sequenced in a study of T cells in Graves' hyperthyroidism and ophthalmopathy. Template material for amplifying TCR beta CDR3 regions consisted of RNA transcripts. With the HTBI primer set, the TCR CDR3 went through a first round of RT-PCR. TCRdb used MiXCR to reprocess the multiplex PCR reads, holding one entry per CDR3 protein. The sample consists of 250,000 to 300,000 distinct CDR3 sequences, roughly 14% of them appearing once. Sequencing was performed on blood. These TCRs come from a woman in her 30s with Graves' hyperthyroidism that later progressed to Graves' ophthalmopathy.

This clonotype has at least ten counts. V is TRBV28 and J is TRBJ2-1; 7 bases line up with TRBD1. CDR3 length: 15 amino acids. J gave up 7 bases and V 3 bases, and 9 bases lay outside the gene matches. From germline, CDR1 is MDHEN and CDR2 SYDVKM. CDR3 in amino acids: CASSFRDSSRNEQFF. DNA for the CDR3: TGTGCCAGCAGTTTTCGGGACAGTAGCAGGAATGAGCAGTTCTTC.

This clonotype was observed at least ten times. The genes are TRBV6-1 and TRBJ1-5; TRBD1 might be the D (5 bases). The germline V gene encodes CDR1 MNHNS and CDR2 SASEGT. The CDR3 extends over 16 amino acids. V was cut by 4 bases and J by 5 bases, with 18 bases left in between. CDR3 sequence (DNA): TGTGCCAGCAGTGCGGGACGGGTCTTAAACTATCAGCCCCAGCATTTT. Residues: CASSAGRVLNYQPQHF.

This clonotype came up many times. The chain combines TRBV2 with TRBJ2-5; 9 bases match TRBD2. The junction had 10 bases not matched to a gene; V was cut back by 3 bases and J by 5 bases. The length of the CDR3 is 16 residues. Germline-derived CDR1 and CDR2 are SNHLY and FYNNEI. DNA of the CDR3: TGTGCCAGCAGTGATCCATGGCGGGAGGGCCTGGAGACCCAGTACTTC. Protein: CASSDPWREGLETQYF.

This clonotype was counted between two and nine times. V and J are TRBV19 and TRBJ1-1, with 8 bases fitting TRBD1. The V and J ends lost 7 bases and 3 bases, in that order; junction bases with no gene match: 4. Germline assignment: CDR1 LNHDA and CDR2 SQIVND (reference sequence). This CDR3 contains 13 residues. The CDR3 loop reads CASTLTGDTEAFF. CDR3 nucleotides: TGTGCCAGTACCCTGACAGGGGACACTGAAGCTTTCTTT.

This clonotype was seen ten or more times. The chain employs TRBV27 and TRBJ1-2; D remains ambiguous. Trimming shortened V by 4 bases and J by 4 bases, and 7 bases separated the two germline ends. The germline V gene has CDR1 MNHEY and CDR2 SMNVEV (reference sequence). The CDR3 loop spans 12 amino acids. This CDR3 reads CASSSGSYGYTF. As DNA, the CDR3 is TGTGCCAGCAGTTCCGGGAGCTATGGCTACACCTTC.

In this sample, this clonotype turned up many times. CDR3 DNA: TGTGCCAGTAGTAACCGCCAGGTCAGACTTACCTACAATGAGCAGTTCTTC. It encodes CASSNRQVRLTYNEQFF. The chain employs TRBV19 and TRBJ2-1; no definite D call. Germline CDR1 and CDR2: LNHDA and SQIVND (reference sequence). The germline V and J ends were trimmed by 4 bases and 2 bases, with 18 bases remaining between them. This CDR3 is 17 amino acids long.

This clonotype was recorded a few times. The chain joins TRBV6-1 to TRBJ1-6, with 9 bases fitting TRBD1. Per germline, CDR1 MNHNS and CDR2 SASEGT. Trimming removed 4 bases from V and 8 bases from J; junction bases left unmatched: 3. The CDR3 covers 14 residues. The CDR3 reads CASSVGTGYSPLHF. In DNA form, the CDR3 reads TGTGCCAGCAGTGTCGGGACAGGGTATTCACCCCTCCACTTT.

This clonotype was recorded a few times. This chain joins TRBV20-1 and TRBJ2-3, with 7 bases identical to TRBD2. CDR3 length: 17 residues. Trimming removed 0 bases from V and 3 bases from J; junction bases left unmatched: 12. Germline values: CDR1 DFQATT, CDR2 SNEGSKA (reference sequence). The CDR3 nucleotides read TGCAGTGCTAGAGATTTTCGGAGACTAGCCGTAACAGATACGCAGTATTTT. This translates into CSARDFRRLAVTDTQYF.

CDR3 loop: CASSHNPGLGDQPQHF. The CDR3 DNA reads TGTGCCAGCAGCCACAACCCGGGACTAGGGGATCAGCCCCAGCATTTT. V and J are TRBV3-1 and TRBJ1-5; TRBD1 is a possible D gene (5 bases). Deletions cut 3 bases from V and 5 bases from J, with 17 bases between. This CDR3 comprises 16 residues. CDR1 and CDR2 (germline): LGHDT, YNNKEL (reference sequence).

The DNA for the CDR3 is TGTGCCAGCAGCTCACAACTGGACAGGGGTGGAAACACTGAAGCTTTCTTT. Protein product: CASSSQLDRGGNTEAFF. The chain links TRBV7-3 to TRBJ1-1; TRBD1 aligns across 9 bases. The CDR3 runs 17 residues. The ends lost 4 bases at V and 2 bases at J; junction bases unmatched: 11. Germline CDR1 SGHTA, CDR2 FQGTGA.

This clonotype was detected many times. The rearrangement links TRBV11-2 to TRBJ1-1; D is perhaps TRBD1 (5 bases). The CDR3 length is 14 residues. V shed 0 bases and J shed 3 bases, with 8 bases lying between them. CDR1 and CDR2 from the germline V gene are SGHAT and FQNNGV. The CDR3 loop is CASSLEGPDTEAFF. CDR3 DNA: TGTGCCAGCAGCTTAGAGGGGCCGGACACTGAAGCTTTCTTT.

There are a few counts of this clonotype. This may come from a read error, since a much larger clone is one base off. This CDR3 reads CASSPRPAGMYNEQFF. For the CDR3, the DNA is TGTGCCAGCTCACCAAGACCAGCGGGAATGTACAATGAGCAGTTCTTC. This chain connects TRBV18 to TRBJ2-1; 7 positions match TRBD2. The CDR3 has 16 residues. The germline V gene encodes CDR1 KGHSH and CDR2 LQKENI. The V and J ends lost 2 bases and 4 bases, in that order; junction bases with no gene match: 8.

This clonotype was seen repeatedly, ten times or more. The chain employs TRBV28 and TRBJ2-7, with D perhaps TRBD1 (6 bases). Germline loops: CDR1 MDHEN, CDR2 SYDVKM. CDR3 length: 15 residues. Between the trimmed V and J ends, which lost 6 bases and 0 bases, there was a span of 15 bases. Here the CDR3 reads CASSSRDTFSYEQYF. CDR3 DNA sequence: TGTGCCAGCAGCTCCCGGGACACCTTCTCCTACGAGCAGTACTTC.

The chain combines TRBV6-1 with TRBJ2-7, with D unresolved. V shed 6 bases and J shed 0 bases, with 12 bases lying between them. Germline CDR1 MNHNS, CDR2 SASEGT. The length of the CDR3 is 14 residues. This CDR3 reads CASSRADSSYEQYF. The CDR3 DNA sequence: TGTGCCAGCAGCCGGGCGGATAGCTCCTACGAGCAGTACTTC.

This clonotype was counted a few times. A clone one base away is much larger, so this may be a read error. The chain couples TRBV6-1 to TRBJ2-3; possibly TRBD1 for D (5 bases). Per germline, CDR1 MNHNS and CDR2 SASEGT. The germline V and J ends were trimmed by 6 bases and 1 base, with 14 bases remaining between them. The CDR3 sequence is 15 residues long. Written as DNA, the CDR3 is TGTGCCAGCAGAAACCAGGGTGTGGGCACAGATACGCAGTATTTT. Its translation is CASRNQGVGTDTQYF.

This clonotype was counted many times. V and J are TRBV7-2 and TRBJ1-1; tentative D call: TRBD1 (5 bases). V was trimmed by 2 bases and J by 5 bases, leaving 12 bases between them. There are 14 residues in the CDR3. Germline V lookup: CDR1 SGHTA, CDR2 FQGNSA. Here the CDR3 reads CASSLQGVGTEAFF. The CDR3 bases are TGTGCCAGCAGCTTACAAGGGGTGGGTACTGAAGCTTTCTTT. Using reference TRBV7-2 and TRBJ1-1 for the parts outside the CDR3, the full variable domain is GAGVSQSPSNKVTEKGKDVELRCDPISGHTALYWYRQSLGQGLEFLIYFQGNSAPDKSGLPSDRFSAERTGGSVSTLTIQRTQQEDSAVYLCASSLQGVGTEAFFGQGTRLTVV.

The sample holds many counts of this clonotype. The chain employs TRBV7-9 and TRBJ2-1; 15 bases align to TRBD2. Germline CDR1 and CDR2: SEHNR and FQNEAQ (reference sequence). There are 18 residues in the CDR3. Trimming removed 6 bases from V and 3 bases from J; junction bases left unmatched: 9. In nucleotides, the CDR3 is TGTGCCAGCAGTATAGGACTAGCGGGAGGGCCTGTCTACAATGAGCAGTTCTTC. This encodes CASSIGLAGGPVYNEQFF.

This clonotype was seen at least ten times. The chain joins TRBV4-3 to TRBJ2-5, with D hard to call. Germline CDR1 is LGHNA and CDR2 is YSLEER. CDR3 length equals 16 residues. Trimming stripped 5 bases from V and 1 base from J, with 17 bases between. As DNA, the CDR3 is TGCGCCAGCAGCGCGAATCCTCCTCCTAGCCAAGAGACCCAGTACTTC. Encoded protein: CASSANPPPSQETQYF.

The chain joins TRBV12-3 or TRBV12-4 to TRBJ2-5; D is possibly TRBD1 (6 bases). The CDR3 is 14 amino acids. V was shortened by 6 bases and J by 3 bases, with 14 bases between the two germline ends. CDR3 DNA sequence: TGTGCCAGCAGCGCCAACGGACAGAAAGAGACCCAGTACTTC. Translating it yields CASSANGQKETQYF.

This clonotype was observed many times. V gene TRBV29-1 combines with J gene TRBJ1-5; D might be TRBD1 (5 bases). This CDR3 comprises 13 residues. The germline V gene encodes CDR1 SQVTM and CDR2 ANQGSEA. The germline V and J ends were trimmed by 8 bases and 1 base, with 12 bases remaining between them. The CDR3 reads CSPRQYSNQPQHF. The DNA for the CDR3 is TGCAGCCCCAGACAGTACAGCAATCAGCCCCAGCATTTT.

This chain links TRBV19 with TRBJ2-2; perhaps TRBD2 as D (5 bases). Germline CDR1 reads LNHDA; CDR2 reads SQIVND (reference sequence). Deletions cut 3 bases from V and 0 bases from J, with 8 bases between. The CDR3 contains 15 residues. The CDR3 region has the DNA TGTGCCAGTAGTATTGGCGGGTCGAACACCGGGGAGCTGTTTTTT. Its protein is CASSIGGSNTGELFF.

The sample holds many counts of this clonotype. The chain carries TRBV2 and TRBJ2-7, with a tentative D call TRBD2 (7 bases). V lost 10 bases, J lost 2 bases, and 15 bases lay in between. Germline V CDR1 and CDR2: SNHLY, FYNNEI. The CDR3 has 13 residues. CDR3 sequence: CAILGGATYEQYF. CDR3 nucleotides: TGTGCCATCCTGGGGGGGGCGACCTACGAGCAGTACTTC.

This clonotype was counted many times. CDR3 protein: CASITFGYPRPYEQYF. CDR3 coding DNA: TGTGCCAGCATTACCTTCGGTTACCCCCGGCCCTACGAGCAGTACTTC. This sequence joins TRBV2 and TRBJ2-7, with D hard to call. V lost 7 bases and J lost 2, with 21 bases in between. Germline CDR1 SNHLY, CDR2 FYNNEI. This CDR3 spans 16 amino acids.

A few counts support this clonotype. The chain links TRBV10-3 to TRBJ2-6; TRBD1 might be the D (6 bases). Between the trimmed V and J ends, which lost 0 bases and 2 bases, there was a span of 11 bases. The CDR3 loop spans 17 amino acids. In germline, CDR1 is ENHRY, CDR2 SYGVKD. CDR3 region: CAISESVTGTGANVLTF. In nucleotides, the CDR3 is TGTGCCATCAGTGAGTCGGTAACAGGGACTGGGGCCAACGTCCTGACTTTC.

This clonotype was observed many times. J is TRBJ2-1 and V is TRBV18, with D possibly being TRBD2 (5 bases). Trimming left V 2 bases short and J 5 bases short, with 10 bases between. The CDR3 spans 14 residues. Per germline, CDR1 KGHSH and CDR2 LQKENI. CDR3 in amino acids: CASSPVGSDNEQFF. The CDR3 DNA follows: TGTGCCAGCTCACCAGTTGGTAGCGACAATGAGCAGTTCTTC.

V usage is TRBV7-2 and J usage is TRBJ1-2; a possible D gene is TRBD1 (6 bases). CDR1 SGHTA and CDR2 FQGNSA come from the germline V gene. Trimming cost V 11 bases and J 2 bases, with 12 bases left between them. This CDR3 has 12 residues. In DNA form, the CDR3 reads TGTGCCGGTCGACAGGTGAACTATGGCTACACCTTC. Protein: CAGRQVNYGYTF.